This T cell receptor (beta chain) originates from a study of T-cell memory formation after mild COVID-19. Regarding the study as a whole: Clonal second-wave expansions that peaked on day 37 had unconfirmed SARS-CoV-2 specificity.

The germline gives CDR1 LGHNT, CDR2 FRNRAP. The CDR3 sequence is 12 residues long. The V gene lost 2 bases and the J gene lost 2 bases, with 4 bases spanning the gap. TCRdb processed the 5' RACE reads anew with MiXCR; each CDR3 protein has one entry. The sample consists of approximately 300,000 distinct CDR3 sequences, 8% to 10% of them appearing once. Note on this clonotype: What it binds is unknown.

Sequenced input: PBMCs or a T cell subset sorted from them (not recorded which). The chain couples TRBV12-5 to TRBJ2-7; D not certain. The sequence was obtained from a man aged 18 to 30 who had mild COVID-19 (a few samples of this study predate the infection). Cell type and time point are not known. DNA for the CDR3: TGTGCTAGTGGTTTGTTGGCCTACGAGCAGTACTTC. Translating it yields CASGLLAYEQYF.